The 30 T cell receptor beta chains given below trace back to one sample, sequenced in a study of blood T cells in healthy people across ages. Alongside a J-beta primer mix, a sample-barcoded 5' primer served in a second PCR lasting about 6 to 12 cycles. One entry per CDR3 protein, called by TCRdb with MiXCR from the 5' RACE reads. The sample shows about a million distinct CDR3 sequences, 35% to 40% of them seen only once. Sequencing was carried out using blood. The receptors shown here come from a man aged 18 to 29 in good health.

The gene calls are TRBV4-2 and TRBJ2-1, with a possible D match to TRBD1 (5 bases). Germline CDR1 reads LGHNA; CDR2 reads YNFKEQ. V was trimmed by 2 bases and J by 10 bases, leaving 12 bases between them. The CDR3 has 13 amino acids. The CDR3, as DNA: TGTGCCAGCAGCCAAATTCAGGGCAGGGAGCAGTTCTTC. Its protein product is CASSQIQGREQFF.

This clonotype was observed a few times. The chain couples TRBV20-1 to TRBJ1-4, with TRBD1 identical over 10 bases. Germline assignment: CDR1 DFQATT and CDR2 SNEGSKA (reference sequence). This CDR3 has 14 amino acids. The J segment lost 7 bases and the V segment lost 0 bases, leaving 2 bases of the junction unmatched. The CDR3 spells CSARETGGSEKLFF. The CDR3 nucleotides read TGCAGTGCTAGAGAGACAGGGGGCAGTGAAAAACTGTTTTTT.

This clonotype was counted a few times. CDR3 region: CASSQSAGGPNEQFF. DNA of the CDR3: TGCGCCAGCAGCCAATCAGCGGGGGGGCCTAATGAGCAGTTCTTC. The rearrangement uses TRBV4-3 and TRBJ2-1; 10 bases are shared with TRBD2. The junction had 5 bases not matched to a gene; V was cut back by 2 bases and J by 7 bases. The CDR3 has 15 residues. Germline V gene sequence: CDR1 LGHNA, CDR2 YSLEER.

The chain employs TRBV3-1 and TRBJ1-2; D is ambiguous. CDR3 length equals 12 residues. Per the germline V gene, CDR1 is LGHDT and CDR2 is YNNKEL (reference sequence). With 3 bases removed from V and 6 bases from J, the gap between germline ends came to 8 bases. The CDR3 is CASSHGYDGYTF. CDR3 bases: TGTGCCAGCAGCCACGGGTACGATGGCTACACCTTC.

This sequence joins TRBV5-6 and TRBJ2-3; tentatively, D is TRBD1 (5 bases). V was trimmed by 4 bases and J by 4 bases, leaving 10 bases between them. Germline V gives CDR1 SGHDT, CDR2 YYEEEE. This CDR3 spans 13 amino acids. This chain's CDR3 is CASSKTVPDTQYF. CDR3 DNA sequence: TGTGCCAGCAGCAAGACAGTACCAGATACGCAGTATTTT.

This clonotype has just a few counts. V and J are TRBV20-1 and TRBJ2-1, with D perhaps TRBD1 or TRBD2 (6 bases each). CDR1 is DFQATT, CDR2 SNEGSKA, per germline (reference sequence). This CDR3 spans 13 amino acids. V was trimmed by 8 bases and J by 9 bases, leaving 20 bases between them. The CDR3 bases are TGCAGTCCCCTGGGGGGCCCAGCGGTTGAGCAGTTCTTC. Its translation: CSPLGGPAVEQFF.

This clonotype was seen a few times. This rearrangement joins TRBV29-1 to TRBJ1-1; the D is unclear. Trimming left V 4 bases short and J 0 bases short, with 12 bases between. The CDR3 has 14 amino acids. From germline, CDR1 is SQVTM and CDR2 ANQGSEA. The CDR3 loop is CSVVLRTVNTEAFF. Written as DNA, the CDR3 is TGCAGCGTTGTTCTGCGGACGGTGAACACTGAAGCTTTCTTT.

This clonotype has only a few counts. This rearrangement joins TRBV3-1 to TRBJ2-7; 8 positions agree with TRBD2. With 0 bases clipped from V and 0 bases from J, the junction kept 7 bases outside the gene matches. Per the germline V gene, CDR1 is LGHDT and CDR2 is YNNKEL (reference sequence). CDR3 length: 17 amino acids. The CDR3 nucleotides are TGTGCCAGCAGCCAAGACCCCGGGGGGGGATACTCCTACGAGCAGTACTTC. It translates to CASSQDPGGGYSYEQYF.

This clonotype has only a few counts. CDR3 sequence (DNA): TGTGCCAGCAGCATTAGGGGGACAACTAACTATGGCTACACCTTC. This encodes CASSIRGTTNYGYTF. The chain has TRBV7-2 and TRBJ1-2, with D perhaps TRBD1 (6 bases). V dropped 5 bases and J dropped 0 bases, with 13 bases sitting between them. Germline V CDR1 and CDR2: SGHTA, FQGNSA. This CDR3 comprises 15 residues.

This chain uses TRBV4-3 with TRBJ2-1; the D call may be TRBD1 or TRBD2 (5 bases each). The V and J ends lost 6 bases and 6 bases respectively, with 18 bases between them. Germline V gene lookup returns CDR1 LGHNA and CDR2 YSLEER. There are 15 residues in the CDR3. CDR3 region: CASSRGRVGANEQFF. CDR3 DNA: TGCGCCAGCAGTCGGGGACGGGTGGGAGCCAATGAGCAGTTCTTC.

The chain joins TRBV4-1 to TRBJ1-5, with D unresolved. Per the germline V gene, CDR1 is MGHRA and CDR2 is YSYEKL. This CDR3 comprises 16 residues. The V end lost 0 bases, the J end lost 0 bases, and 9 bases lay between the germline ends. The CDR3 DNA sequence: TGCGCCAGCAGCCAAGATCCCGGTGGTAGCAATCAGCCCCAGCATTTT. Translating gives CASSQDPGGSNQPQHF.

To note about this clonotype: A much larger clone lies a single base off, so this may be a read error. The chain has TRBV2 and TRBJ2-5; D is possibly TRBD1 (5 bases). From germline, CDR1 is SNHLY and CDR2 FYNNEI. The CDR3 runs 15 residues. As DNA, the CDR3 is TGTGGCAGCAGCGCCAGGGCAGGATACCAAGAGACCCAGTACTTC. Its translation: CGSSARAGYQETQYF.

A few counts support this clonotype. V usage is TRBV25-1 and J usage is TRBJ1-4; D might be TRBD1 (5 bases). V lost 2 bases and J 3 bases, leaving 10 bases between the germline ends. The CDR3 has 15 residues. From germline, CDR1 is MGHDK and CDR2 SYGVNS. In DNA form, the CDR3 reads TGTGCCAGCAGTGAACCAGGGTGGGCTAATGAAAAACTGTTTTTT. It is translated as CASSEPGWANEKLFF.

This chain joins TRBV27 and TRBJ1-2; perhaps TRBD1 as D (6 bases). The V gene's germline CDR1 is MNHEY and CDR2 SMNVEV (reference sequence). CDR3 length: 13 amino acids. Trimming shortened V by 0 bases and J by 8 bases, and 10 bases separated the two germline ends. The CDR3: CASSLSGRGGYTF. DNA for the CDR3: TGTGCCAGCAGTTTATCAGGCAGGGGCGGCTACACCTTC.

The chain uses TRBV7-2 and TRBJ1-1, with D unclear. The V and J ends lost 4 bases and 7 bases respectively, with 16 bases between them. This CDR3 region has 14 residues. The germline CDR1 and CDR2 sequences are SGHTA and FQGNSA. CDR3 amino acids: CASSSNFRESEAFF. In nucleotides, the CDR3 is TGTGCCAGCAGCTCAAATTTCCGGGAAAGTGAAGCTTTCTTT.

This clonotype was observed many times. The V gene is TRBV20-1, the J gene TRBJ1-5; 10 bases agree with TRBD1. The CDR3 is 13 amino acids. Germline values: CDR1 DFQATT, CDR2 SNEGSKA (reference sequence). V lost 5 bases to trimming and J lost 6 bases; unmatched junction nucleotides: 4. The CDR3 region is CSAWDRGSQPQHF. In nucleotides, the CDR3 is TGCAGTGCTTGGGACAGGGGAAGTCAGCCCCAGCATTTT.

Concerning this clonotype itself: Relative to the germline gene, one junction end is altered; a read error may explain this. The chain carries TRBV7-9 and TRBJ2-1; D assignment may be TRBD1 or TRBD2 (5 bases each). CDR3 length: 14 amino acids. Germline CDR1 is SEHNR and CDR2 is FQNEAQ (reference sequence). CDR3 in DNA: TGTGCCAGCAGCTTAGCATTGGGGGTCAATGGGCAGTTCTTC. It translates to CASSLALGVNGQFF.

The chain has TRBV20-1 and TRBJ2-1, with 8 bases lining up with TRBD2. Germline V gene data show CDR1 as DFQATT and CDR2 as SNEGSKA (reference sequence). Trimming took 6 bases from V and 2 from J; bases not matched to a gene: 12. The CDR3 is 16 residues long. The CDR3 region has the DNA TGCAGTGCGGGAACTAGCGGCGGGGGGACCTACAATGAGCAGTTCTTC. Its translation: CSAGTSGGGTYNEQFF.

This clonotype was counted only a few times. The chain uses TRBV12-3 or TRBV12-4 and TRBJ1-5; D not resolved. Trimming pared 4 bases from V and 3 bases from J, leaving 4 bases between. The CDR3 extends over 12 amino acids. The CDR3: CASSSHNQPQHF. DNA for the CDR3: TGTGCCAGCAGTTCTCACAATCAGCCCCAGCATTTT.

This chain links TRBV15 with TRBJ2-1; weak D call: TRBD1 (6 bases). Germline V gives CDR1 LNHNV, CDR2 YYDKDF (reference sequence). The CDR3 has 15 residues. V dropped 4 bases and J dropped 4 bases, with 14 bases sitting between them. CDR3 nucleotides: TGTGCCACCAGCAACCCCCGGGACATATACAATGAGCAGTTCTTC. Encoded protein: CATSNPRDIYNEQFF.

The CDR3 region is CASSQARQRDTEAFF. CDR3 nucleotide sequence: TGCGCCAGCAGCCAAGCTCGCCAGCGTGACACTGAAGCTTTCTTT. This chain joins TRBV4-3 and TRBJ1-1, with no clear D. The CDR3 runs 15 residues. Germline values: CDR1 LGHNA, CDR2 YSLEER. V gave up 1 base and J gave up 3 bases, with 12 bases separating them.

The table lists this clonotype with many counts. J is TRBJ2-7 and V is TRBV10-3, with 9 bases that match TRBD1. The ends lost 7 bases at V and 7 bases at J; junction bases unmatched: 8. CDR3 length: 13 amino acids. In germline, CDR1 is ENHRY, CDR2 SYGVKD. The CDR3 loop is CAITGTGSGEQYF. The CDR3 DNA follows: TGTGCCATCACCGGGACAGGGTCGGGGGAGCAGTACTTC.

This clonotype turned up a few times. The V gene is TRBV7-2, the J gene TRBJ2-3; 11 bases are a match to TRBD2. The CDR3 contains 16 residues. Trimming cost V 5 bases and J 2 bases; bases outside gene matches: 6. Germline-derived CDR1 and CDR2 are SGHTA and FQGNSA. The CDR3 DNA follows: TGTGCCAGCAGCCCTCTGGGACTAGCGGACACAGATACGCAGTATTTT. This codes for CASSPLGLADTDTQYF.

Remarks on this clonotype: Being one base from a much bigger clone, this may be a read error. The V call is TRBV7-2, the J call TRBJ1-2; D possibly corresponds to TRBD1 (6 bases). The CDR3 has 14 amino acids. V lost 5 bases, J lost 6 bases, and 16 bases lay in between. Germline CDR1 reads SGHTA; CDR2 reads FQGNSA. The CDR3 DNA reads TGTGCCAGCAGCGCCCCGGACAGTCGGGATGGCTACACCTTC. As protein: CASSAPDSRDGYTF. Variable domain in full (rest from reference TRBV7-2 and TRBJ1-2): GAGVSQSPSNKVTEKGKDVELRCDPISGHTALYWYRQSLGQGLEFLIYFQGNSAPDKSGLPSDRFSAERTGGSVSTLTIQRTQQEDSAVYLCASSAPDSRDGYTFGSGTRLTVV.

This clonotype was counted only a few times. This chain connects TRBV7-2 to TRBJ1-1; D call uncertain. CDR1 and CDR2 from the germline V gene are SGHTA and FQGNSA. The V end lost 2 bases, the J end lost 4 bases, and 11 bases lay between the germline ends. This CDR3 has 14 residues. Here the CDR3 reads CASSLNGVSTEAFF. The CDR3, as DNA: TGTGCCAGCAGCTTAAACGGGGTCTCCACTGAAGCTTTCTTT.

This clonotype turned up a few times. The rearrangement joins TRBV7-2 to TRBJ2-5; D possibly corresponds to TRBD1 (6 bases). The last part of the DNA fits TRBJ2-7 better; the J call may be wrong. The CDR3 covers 13 residues. The V gene's germline CDR1 is SGHTA and CDR2 FQGNSA. The CDR3 loop is CASSLASTGEQYF. CDR3 DNA sequence: TGTGCCAGCAGCTTAGCTTCGACAGGCGAGCAGTACTTC.

CDR3 residues: CASSFINPLTANYGYTF. For the CDR3, the DNA is TGTGCCAGCAGTTTTATAAACCCTTTGACAGCGAACTATGGCTACACCTTC. The V and J genes are TRBV27 and TRBJ1-2; a weak D match, TRBD1 (5 bases). The germline CDR1 and CDR2 sequences are MNHEY and SMNVEV (reference sequence). The CDR3 length is 17 residues. Trimming stripped 3 bases from V and 2 bases from J, with 19 bases between.

This rearrangement joins TRBV4-3 to TRBJ1-5, with D tentatively TRBD1 (5 bases). Germline lookup yields CDR1 LGHNA and CDR2 YSLEER. V was cut by 4 bases and J by 2 bases, with 12 bases left in between. The CDR3 covers 15 residues. CDR3 amino acids: CASSPDSTRNQPQHF. CDR3 DNA: TGCGCCAGCAGCCCCGACAGTACCCGCAATCAGCCCCAGCATTTT.

As for this clonotype: This sequence may be a read error, since a much larger clone differs from it by one base. The chain is built from TRBV29-1 and TRBJ2-1, with 8 bases identical to TRBD1. The V and J ends lost 3 bases and 13 bases, in that order; junction bases with no gene match: 11. There are 13 residues in the CDR3. The germline gives CDR1 SQVTM, CDR2 ANQGSEA. The CDR3 reads CSVETGVSQTQFF. CDR3 coding DNA: TGCAGCGTTGAGACAGGGGTTTCGCAGACCCAGTTCTTC.

V gene TRBV29-1 combines with J gene TRBJ2-3, with 7 bases fitting TRBD2. V trimming: 7 bases; J trimming: 1 base; junction bases outside the gene matches: 5. CDR1 is SQVTM and CDR2 is ANQGSEA in the germline V gene. The CDR3 has 13 amino acids. The CDR3 reads CSAQRGGTDTQYF. The CDR3 region has the DNA TGCAGCGCCCAACGGGGGGGCACAGATACGCAGTATTTT.